This entry concerns a single T cell receptor (beta chain). This clonotype was observed a few times. The antigen it recognizes is unknown. No per-base quality is available; no much larger clone lies one base away. Donors were a few dozen systemically healthy Caucasian individuals from Russia aged roughly 6 to 100 years. Around 10 milliliters of peripheral blood were collected from each donor into EDTA-treated Vacutainer tubes. PBMCs were isolated by Ficoll-Paque density-gradient centrifugation, with at least 6 million obtained per sample. Total RNA was extracted from PBMCs with Trizol reagent, with at least 6 micrograms obtained per sample. The percentages of naive CD45RAhigh/CD27high T cells were determined by flow cytometry on a PBMC aliquot from every donor. The data belong to a study of blood T cells in healthy people across ages (dated by TCRdb to between 2015 and 2017). Context from the whole study: In model experiments, roughly one uniquely barcoded TCR beta cDNA molecule per two T cells was captured by template switching. To track age-related changes in TCR beta repertoire diversity, the study relied on deep sequencing normalized with unique cDNA molecular identifiers. The donors were split into four age groups: young (average approximately 16 years), middle-aged (over 35), aged (more than 60) and long-lived (about 82). To avoid experimental bias, donors of different ages were spread randomly across the sequencing lanes. Two additional independent replicas of 1 million unique cDNA reads from the same blood draw were analyzed for two donors (one aged 18 to 29 and one aged 80 or older). Paper-wide results and their limitations: Donor CMV infection status was unknown, potentially confounding age-related changes in expanded clonotypes. Observed TCR beta diversity per million T cells fell roughly linearly with age, and a significant reduction was already apparent by age about 38. The percentage of naive T cells measured by flow cytometry correlated strongly with observed TCR beta diversity. Compared with the aged group, more naive CD4+ T cells, fewer expanded clones and increased TCR diversity were shown by the long-lived group, suggesting age selection. Total diversity estimates from one million sequenced T cells were considered lower bounds and underestimates. Since profiling was done on bulk unsorted PBMCs, naive and antigen-experienced compartments could not be conclusively compared.

The library was prepared using 5' RACE. The sequencer was an Illumina HiSeq 2500. A second roughly 6 to 12 cycle PCR used a sample-barcoded 5' primer and a J-beta primer mix. A unique molecular identifier was introduced onto each TCR beta cDNA molecule by a template-switch 5' adaptor carrying 12 random nucleotides. Each sample yielded at least 3 million CDR3-containing paired-end reads. The Mint cDNA synthesis kit, primed by a TRBC-specific oligonucleotide, was used to synthesize first-strand cDNA from all RNA. Following uracil-DNA glycosylase treatment, a first 18-cycle PCR with universal primers M1SS and BC2_uni_R was performed on all cDNA. As for the original processing: For normalization, 1 million high-quality reads were randomly selected from each sample, with every read carrying a distinct molecular identifier. Reads with shared molecular identifiers were discarded instead of being binned into consensus sequences. MiTCR, with a Q25 quality threshold and the strictest error-elimination algorithm, was used for CDR3 identification, clonotype clustering and error correction. A nonparametric unseen species model with Euler transformation was used to estimate lower-bound total TCR beta diversity. TCRdb trimmed public reads at Q25 via fastp, called clones via MiXCR and kept in-frame beta chains. Rows are combined by CDR3 protein, so each entry shows the most common genes and DNA. V and J calls and clone size were set by TCRdb, not the authors. For this sample there are 550,000 to 800,000 distinct CDR3 sequences; roughly 20% appear just once. The ten biggest clones cover about 3.6% of the sample.

V and J are truncated by 3 bases and 0 bases respectively, leaving an intervening sequence of 8 bases. Including cysteine and phenylalanine, the CDR3 has 14 amino acids. Only the CDR3 region is kept as DNA, spanning 42 bases read in frame from base 1. Sequences ENHRY (CDR1) and SYGVKD (CDR2) are obtained from the germline V gene. The origin of this receptor is an older man in good health. Recombination linked TRBV10-3 to TRBJ1-2; TRBD1 is a weak D gene call, 5 bases matching. Sequencing was done on a sample of blood. Here the CDR3 is given as CAISETGTNYGYTF. The nucleotides are TGTGCCATCAGTGAAACAGGAACTAACTATGGCTACACCTTC.